The 16 T cell receptor beta chains reported below all come from one sample, sequenced in a study of blood T cell repertoires in COVID-19. The data were produced by immunoSEQ multiplex PCR, yet TCRdb's version contains in-frame clones alone and is incomplete. The sample yields 500,000 or so clones, roughly nine tenths seen once. The sample taken for sequencing was PBMCs or T cells enriched from blood (not recorded which). The receptor set was obtained from a woman between 18 and 30 years old who had recovered from COVID-19.

J is TRBJ2-7 and V is TRBV10-3; 9 nucleotides align to TRBD2. Trimming removed 8 bases from V and 6 bases from J; junction bases left unmatched: 5. The CDR3 loop spans 12 amino acids. The germline V gene has CDR1 ENHRY and CDR2 SYGVKD. In DNA, the CDR3 is TGTGCCATCGATAGCGGGGGCGGCGAGCAGTACTTC. Its protein product is CAIDSGGGEQYF.

This clone was found once. Other DNA variants within this sample encode the same CDR3. The V and J genes are TRBV2 and TRBJ2-1; 12 positions match TRBD2. This CDR3 is built from 15 residues. Germline trimming cut 8 bases from V and 4 bases from J; bases unmatched to any gene: 6. Germline V CDR1 and CDR2: SNHLY, FYNNEI. CDR3 nucleotides: TGTGCCAGCTCCTTACTAGCGGGGGGTTACAATGAGCAGTTCTTC. Protein: CASSLLAGGYNEQFF.

The chain recombines TRBV18 with TRBJ1-1, with a tentative D call TRBD1 (5 bases). With 6 bases removed from V and 1 base from J, the gap between germline ends came to 9 bases. The germline V gene has CDR1 KGHSH and CDR2 LQKENI. The CDR3 has 13 amino acids. The CDR3 DNA reads as TGTGCCAGCTCCAGGGAACAGAACACTGAAGCTTTCTTT. Translated, it gives CASSREQNTEAFF.

This chain joins TRBV7-2 and TRBJ2-5; D possibly corresponds to TRBD2 (7 bases). This CDR3 has 14 amino acids. Looked up from germline, CDR1 is SGHTA and CDR2 is FQGNSA. V was pared by 5 bases and J by 2 bases, with 12 bases between. The CDR3 DNA is TGTGCCAGCAGCGCGCGGGGGCCGCAAGAGACCCAGTACTTC. This encodes CASSARGPQETQYF.

This chain links TRBV18 with TRBJ1-1; D remains unclear. CDR3 length equals 15 residues. In germline, CDR1 is KGHSH, CDR2 LQKENI. Trimming stripped 2 bases from V and 0 bases from J, with 10 bases between. The CDR3 reads CASSPGIGMNTEAFF. The CDR3 nucleotides are TGTGCCAGCTCACCAGGGATCGGGATGAACACTGAAGCTTTCTTT.

V is TRBV14 and J is TRBJ1-1, with D unresolved. CDR1 and CDR2 (germline): SGHDN, FVKESK. CDR3 size: 14 residues. V was cut by 1 base and J by 8 bases, with 14 bases left in between. The CDR3 is CASSQVSFTGEAFF. CDR3 DNA: TGTGCCAGCAGCCAAGTCTCCTTTACGGGGGAAGCTTTCTTT.

The chain carries TRBV2 and TRBJ1-2, with 8 nucleotides matching TRBD1. J was trimmed by 6 bases and V by 6 bases; bases with no gene match: 6. Germline V gene data show CDR1 as SNHLY and CDR2 as FYNNEI. CDR3 length: 13 amino acids. CDR3 amino acids: CASRGDRRDGYTF. The CDR3 region has the DNA TGTGCCAGCAGGGGGGACAGGCGTGATGGCTACACCTTC.

The V call is TRBV5-4, the J call TRBJ1-3; D is possibly TRBD1 (5 bases). This CDR3 is built from 14 residues. V lost 4 bases and J lost 2, with 10 bases in between. Germline V gene sequence: CDR1 SGHNT, CDR2 YYREEE (reference sequence). In nucleotides, the CDR3 is TGTGCCAGCAGCACCTCAGGGACTGGAAACACCATATATTTT. Residues: CASSTSGTGNTIYF.

The chain employs TRBV3-1 (or the pseudogene TRBV3-2) and TRBJ2-5; 11 bases line up with TRBD2. J lost 5 bases, V lost 6 bases, and 2 bases had no gene match. The CDR3 runs to 13 residues. CDR1 and CDR2 (germline): LGHDT, YNNKEL (reference sequence). The CDR3 bases are TGTGCCAGCAGTCGACTAGCGGGGGAGACCCAGTACTTC. This codes for CASSRLAGETQYF.

The chain carries TRBV6-5 and TRBJ1-1; 10 bases agree with TRBD1. Per germline, CDR1 MNHEY and CDR2 SVGAGI. The CDR3 length is 14 residues. The junction had 5 bases not matched to a gene; V was cut back by 5 bases and J by 5 bases. The CDR3 sequence is CASSPDRGRTEAFF. CDR3 bases: TGTGCCAGCAGTCCGGACAGGGGGAGGACTGAAGCTTTCTTT.

The genes are TRBV29-1 and TRBJ2-7; the match to TRBD1 covers 12 bases. V lost 1 base, J lost 6 bases, and 4 bases stayed unmatched. The CDR3 has 14 residues. Germline CDR1 is SQVTM and CDR2 is ANQGSEA. CDR3 sequence: CSVEVGTGGSEQYF. The CDR3 DNA is TGCAGCGTTGAAGTCGGGACAGGGGGCTCCGAGCAGTACTTC.

The chain joins TRBV9 to TRBJ2-1, with D tentatively TRBD2 (5 bases). V was shortened by 3 bases and J by 6 bases, with 19 bases between the two germline ends. The germline gives CDR1 SGDLS, CDR2 YYNGEE. CDR3 length: 16 residues. CDR3 coding DNA: TGTGCCAGCAGCGAATCGGGAAACCCTGGGCTCAATGAGCAGTTCTTC. Its translation is CASSESGNPGLNEQFF.

The CDR3 loop is CASSLGQGDTQYF. CDR3 coding DNA: TGCGCCAGCAGCCTGGGACAGGGAGACACCCAGTACTTC. The V gene is TRBV5-1, the J gene TRBJ2-5, with 9 nucleotides matching TRBD1. The CDR3 loop spans 13 amino acids. J was trimmed by 8 bases and V by 4 bases; bases with no gene match: 6. Germline CDR1 and CDR2: SGHRS and YFSETQ. Based on the CDR3 plus reference TRBV5-1 and TRBJ2-5, the full variable domain is KAGVTQTPRYLIKTRGQQVTLSCSPISGHRSVSWYQQTPGQGLQFLFEYFSETQRNKGNFPGRFSGRQFSNSRSEMNVSTLELGDSALYLCASSLGQGDTQYFGPGTRLLVL.

The chain's CDR3 is CASSPRTGERYYGYTF. CDR3 in DNA: TGTGCCAGCAGTCCCCGGACAGGCGAGAGGTACTATGGCTACACCTTC. V usage is TRBV27 and J usage is TRBJ1-2; 7 bases line up with TRBD1. CDR3 size: 16 residues. Germline V lookup: CDR1 MNHEY, CDR2 SMNVEV (reference sequence). Losses at the gene ends were 5 bases for V and 3 bases for J; bases not matched to a gene: 12.

The chain recombines TRBV27 with TRBJ1-4; no firm D call. Germline values: CDR1 MNHEY, CDR2 SMNVEV (reference sequence). Trimming pared 1 base from V and 1 base from J, leaving 7 bases between. The CDR3 loop spans 15 amino acids. The CDR3 coding sequence is TGTGCCAGCAGTTTATTTCGGGGAACTAATGAAAAACTGTTTTTT. Translating gives CASSLFRGTNEKLFF.

The rearrangement uses TRBV11-3 and TRBJ1-2; D perhaps matches TRBD1 (6 bases). The germline gives CDR1 SGHNT, CDR2 YENEEA. This CDR3 spans 16 amino acids. V lost 5 bases and J 2 bases, leaving 18 bases between the germline ends. In nucleotides, the CDR3 is TGTGCCAGCAGCCCCGAGTCGACAGGTTGGAACTATGGCTACACCTTC. Translation: CASSPESTGWNYGYTF.